These 26 T cell receptor beta chains originate from one sample sequenced in a study of shared clonotypes between healthy human individuals. CD45RO-negative cells were positively selected for CCR7, leaving out terminally differentiated effector memory CD45RA+ cells. This table comes from immunoSEQ multiplex PCR, and its TCRdb copy is limited to in-frame clones, with some not included. The sample consists of millions of clones, just over 90% of them appearing once. Input material: naive CD8+ T cells from PBMCs. These receptor sequences come from a man younger than 30 in good health. Some clones in this sample may be carry-over from other donors' samples.

The chain has TRBV6-5 and TRBJ1-2, with D tentatively TRBD1 (6 bases). Germline values: CDR1 MNHEY, CDR2 SVGAGI. Trimming cost V 10 bases and J 4 bases, with 19 bases left between them. The CDR3 contains 14 residues. The CDR3 sequence is CATYGGGSFYGYTF. CDR3 DNA: TGTGCCACCTATGGAGGGGGGTCTTTCTATGGCTACACCTTC.

The V and J genes are TRBV7-9 and TRBJ2-1; D possibly corresponds to TRBD2 (5 bases). V gave up 3 bases and J gave up 0 bases, with 21 bases separating them. Looked up from germline, CDR1 is SEHNR and CDR2 is FQNEAQ (reference sequence). The length of the CDR3 is 19 residues. The CDR3 nucleotides read TGTGCCAGCAGCTTGACCGGGGTGAGGGCGGTGGGCTCCTACAATGAGCAGTTCTTC. This codes for CASSLTGVRAVGSYNEQFF.

This chain connects TRBV7-2 to TRBJ2-5, with no clear D. Germline-derived CDR1 and CDR2 are SGHTA and FQGNSA. The CDR3 contains 14 residues. V was trimmed by 5 bases and J by 7 bases, leaving 17 bases between them. CDR3 region: CASSSLGFSGTQYF. In DNA form, the CDR3 reads TGTGCCAGCAGCAGCCTAGGATTTTCCGGGACCCAGTACTTC.

A note on this clone: This same CDR3 is encoded by further DNA sequences in the sample. The chain has TRBV5-6 and TRBJ2-7, with D maybe TRBD2 (5 bases). The germline V gene has CDR1 SGHDT and CDR2 YYEEEE. Trimming took off 4 bases at V and 4 bases at J, with 9 bases between the two ends. CDR3 length: 12 residues. The CDR3 loop is CASSGSSYEQYF. Here the CDR3 DNA reads TGTGCCAGCAGCGGGAGTTCGTACGAGCAGTACTTC.

The genes are TRBV14 and TRBJ2-7; 10 bases map to TRBD2. The ends lost 0 bases at V and 3 bases at J; junction bases unmatched: 5. Germline CDR1 reads SGHDN; CDR2 reads FVKESK. The CDR3 has 16 residues. In nucleotides, the CDR3 is TGTGCCAGCAGCCAAGAAGCACTAGCGGGGTTCTACGAGCAGTACTTC. Protein product: CASSQEALAGFYEQYF.

This clone appeared once. The DNA for the CDR3 is TGTGCCAGCAGCTTCTGGGTGCGGTACAATGAGCAGTTCTTC. Protein: CASSFWVRYNEQFF. V is TRBV5-6 and J is TRBJ2-1; D ambiguous. There are 14 residues in the CDR3. Germline-derived CDR1 and CDR2 are SGHDT and YYEEEE. V was trimmed by 2 bases and J by 4 bases, leaving 10 bases between them.

The chain combines TRBV28 with TRBJ2-1, with D possibly matching TRBD1 (6 bases). Germline V gene sequence: CDR1 MDHEN, CDR2 SYDVKM. Deletions cut 6 bases from V and 3 bases from J, with 15 bases between. This CDR3 contains 15 residues. CDR3 amino acids: CASSNLGTNYNEQFF. The CDR3 DNA reads as TGTGCCAGCAGCAACCTTGGGACAAACTACAATGAGCAGTTCTTC.

V gene TRBV19 combines with J gene TRBJ2-7; D may be TRBD2 (5 bases). CDR3 length: 15 amino acids. The V gene's germline CDR1 is LNHDA and CDR2 SQIVND (reference sequence). Deletions cut 1 base from V and 4 bases from J, with 14 bases between. In DNA, the CDR3 is TGTGCCAGTAGTATAGGTATTAGCGAGAGATACGAGCAGTACTTC. It translates to CASSIGISERYEQYF.

The table lists this clone with a few counts. The chain carries TRBV4-3 and TRBJ1-1; TRBD1 might be the D (6 bases). This CDR3 has 14 residues. Germline V CDR1 and CDR2: LGHNA, YSLEER. The V end was cut by 0 bases, the J end by 4 bases, with 9 bases between. This chain's CDR3 is CASSQDRTVTEAFF. The CDR3 nucleotides read TGCGCCAGCAGCCAAGATCGGACAGTCACTGAAGCTTTCTTT.

J is TRBJ2-1 and V is TRBV19, with TRBD2 as a possible D gene (6 bases). The CDR3 has 16 amino acids. Per germline, CDR1 LNHDA and CDR2 SQIVND (reference sequence). Trimming took off 1 base at V and 4 bases at J, with 14 bases between the two ends. The CDR3 DNA follows: TGTGCCAGTAGTATAGTCCCGGGAGCGATTTACAATGAGCAGTTCTTC. Translation gives CASSIVPGAIYNEQFF.

The chain is built from TRBV5-8 and TRBJ1-1; 10 nucleotides match TRBD1. Germline V gene data show CDR1 as SGHTS and CDR2 as YDEGEE. V dropped 3 bases and J dropped 4; count of bases not matched to a gene: 3. The CDR3 extends over 14 amino acids. The CDR3 DNA follows: TGTGCCAGCAGCTGGGGACAGGGGATCACTGAAGCTTTCTTT. This translates into CASSWGQGITEAFF. Full variable domain (outside the CDR3, taken from reference TRBV5-8 and TRBJ1-1): EAGVTQSPTHLIKTRGQQATLRCSPISGHTSVYWYQQALGLGLQFLLWYDEGEERNRGNFPPRFSGRQFPNYSSELNVNALELEDSALYLCASSWGQGITEAFFGQGTRLTVV.

The genes are TRBV10-2 and TRBJ1-5; no clear D gene. With 8 bases removed from V and 7 bases from J, the gap between germline ends came to 15 bases. Germline lookup yields CDR1 WSHSY and CDR2 SAAADI. This CDR3 comprises 13 residues. CDR3 DNA: TGCGCCAGCGGAGACTTCGCGCAACAGCCCCAGCATTTT. Encoded protein: CASGDFAQQPQHF.

The rearrangement links TRBV13 to TRBJ2-1; D call uncertain. This CDR3 has 15 amino acids. CDR1 and CDR2 (germline): PRHDT, FYEKMQ (reference sequence). Trimming cost V 5 bases and J 3 bases, with 14 bases left between them. CDR3 residues: CASSKDEALYNEQFF. The CDR3 DNA sequence: TGTGCCAGCAGCAAAGACGAGGCCCTCTACAATGAGCAGTTCTTC.

Only one count was recorded for this clone. The chain joins TRBV29-1 to TRBJ1-2; D unclear. The CDR3 has 13 amino acids. V was cut by 6 bases and J by 0 bases, with 11 bases left in between. Germline assignment: CDR1 SQVTM and CDR2 ANQGSEA. CDR3 bases: TGCAGCGTCCACAGAGGAGCTAACTATGGCTACACCTTC. It specifies CSVHRGANYGYTF.

The V gene is TRBV9, the J gene TRBJ2-1; unclear D gene. The length of the CDR3 is 15 residues. The germline V and J ends were trimmed by 2 bases and 0 bases, with 9 bases remaining between them. Per germline, CDR1 SGDLS and CDR2 YYNGEE. CDR3 coding DNA: TGTGCCAGCAGCGTTGGCGTCAACTCCTACAATGAGCAGTTCTTC. The encoded protein is CASSVGVNSYNEQFF.

Remarks on this clone: One end of the junction does not line up with germline, which may come from a read error. CDR3 DNA: TGCAGCGTTGAAGATATGACTAGTAGTGGCCCTAGCAGGATCTTC. This encodes CSVEDMTSSGPSRIF. The chain couples TRBV29-1 to TRBJ2-1; the D gene is possibly TRBD2 (6 bases). The CDR3 runs to 15 residues. CDR1 is SQVTM, CDR2 ANQGSEA, per germline.

This clone came up once. The genes are TRBV9 and TRBJ2-1; 9 nucleotides line up with TRBD2. V lost 4 bases to trimming and J lost 8 bases; unmatched junction nucleotides: 10. CDR1 SGDLS and CDR2 YYNGEE come from the germline V gene. CDR3 length: 15 residues. In DNA, the CDR3 is TGTGCCAGCAGCCCGACTAGCGGTACGTGGGATGAGCAGTTCTTC. Its protein is CASSPTSGTWDEQFF.

The V and J genes are TRBV27 and TRBJ2-5, with 7 nucleotides matching TRBD2. V gave up 1 base and J gave up 5 bases; unmatched junction bases: 7. Germline V gene sequence: CDR1 MNHEY, CDR2 SMNVEV (reference sequence). The CDR3 extends over 15 amino acids. The CDR3: CASSLFRGSGETQYF. The DNA of the CDR3 is TGTGCCAGCAGTTTATTCCGCGGGAGTGGGGAGACCCAGTACTTC.

The V gene is TRBV29-1, the J gene TRBJ2-2; D possibly corresponds to TRBD1 (6 bases). The CDR3 length is 14 residues. Trimming took off 6 bases at V and 0 bases at J, with 11 bases between the two ends. Germline CDR1 SQVTM, CDR2 ANQGSEA. The DNA of the CDR3 is TGCAGCGTGGGACATCTGACGAACACCGGGGAGCTGTTTTTT. This encodes CSVGHLTNTGELFF.

J is TRBJ2-6 and V is TRBV9; the D is unclear. The CDR3 has 17 residues. V was trimmed by 3 bases and J by 2 bases, leaving 15 bases between them. Germline V gene data show CDR1 as SGDLS and CDR2 as YYNGEE. The CDR3, as DNA: TGTGCCAGCAGCGCTCGGGTCAAGGCTGCTGGGGCCAACGTCCTGACTTTC. Its translation is CASSARVKAAGANVLTF.

The chain joins TRBV4-1 to TRBJ2-3; D is unclear. The V end was cut by 4 bases, the J end by 4 bases, with 9 bases between. Germline V gives CDR1 MGHRA, CDR2 YSYEKL. This CDR3 spans 13 amino acids. The CDR3 reads CASSPIVSDTQYF. The CDR3 DNA reads TGCGCCAGCAGCCCTATAGTATCAGATACGCAGTATTTT.

This sequence joins TRBV6-5 and TRBJ2-1; TRBD2 is a possible D gene (6 bases). Germline V lookup: CDR1 MNHEY, CDR2 SVGAGI. The germline V and J ends were trimmed by 6 bases and 5 bases, with 11 bases remaining between them. This CDR3 region has 13 residues. This CDR3 reads CASSIAVDNEQFF. The CDR3 DNA reads as TGTGCCAGCAGCATAGCGGTAGACAATGAGCAGTTCTTC.

The genes are TRBV10-3 and TRBJ2-7; D is undetermined. The CDR3 spans 15 residues. Trimming took 0 bases from V and 2 from J, leaving 11 bases between them. Per the germline V gene, CDR1 is ENHRY and CDR2 is SYGVKD. This CDR3 reads CAISESRKETYEQYF. The CDR3 bases are TGTGCCATCAGTGAGTCAAGGAAAGAAACCTACGAGCAGTACTTC.

This chain's CDR3 is CASSQARDRISEAFF. CDR3 sequence (DNA): TGCGCCAGCAGCCAAGCGCGGGACAGAATAAGTGAAGCTTTCTTT. The V call is TRBV4-1, the J call TRBJ1-1, with 7 bases matching TRBD1. This CDR3 is built from 15 residues. The J segment lost 7 bases and the V segment lost 1 base, leaving 9 bases of the junction unmatched. Germline-derived CDR1 and CDR2 are MGHRA and YSYEKL.

The chain couples TRBV5-1 to TRBJ2-3; D gene uncertain. The CDR3 runs 11 residues. The V end lost 6 bases, the J end lost 4 bases, and 6 bases lay between the germline ends. Germline CDR1 and CDR2: SGHRS and YFSETQ. The CDR3 spells CASTHSDTQYF. The CDR3, as DNA: TGCGCCAGCACCCACTCAGATACGCAGTATTTT.

Remarks on this clone: Other DNA sequences within the sample encode an identical CDR3. The DNA for the CDR3 is TGTGCCAGCAGCTTTGGGGGGCGCACCTACGAGCAGTACTTC. Its translation: CASSFGGRTYEQYF. The rearrangement uses TRBV7-2 and TRBJ2-7, with D perhaps given as TRBD1 or TRBD2 (6 bases each). CDR3 length: 14 residues. V was cut by 3 bases and J by 2 bases, with 11 bases left in between. Looked up from germline, CDR1 is SGHTA and CDR2 is FQGNSA.